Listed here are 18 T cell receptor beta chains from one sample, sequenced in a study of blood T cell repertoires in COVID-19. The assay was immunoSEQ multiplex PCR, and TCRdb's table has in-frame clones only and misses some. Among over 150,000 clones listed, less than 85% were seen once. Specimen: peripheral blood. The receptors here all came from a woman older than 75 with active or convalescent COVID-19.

CDR3 sequence reads: CASSPLGGSNQPQHF. CDR3 in DNA: TGTGCCAGCTCACCACTGGGCGGGTCCAATCAGCCCCAGCATTTT. This sequence joins TRBV18 and TRBJ1-5; D is unclear. CDR3 length equals 15 residues. The germline gives CDR1 KGHSH, CDR2 LQKENI. The V end was cut by 1 base, the J end by 3 bases, with 10 bases between. The variable domain in full, with the rest retrieved from reference TRBV18 and TRBJ1-5, is NAGVMQNPRHLVRRRGQEARLRCSPMKGHSHVYWYRQLPEEGLKFMVYLQKENIIDESGMPKERFSAEFPKEGPSILRIQQVVRGDSAAYFCASSPLGGSNQPQHFGDGTRLSIL.

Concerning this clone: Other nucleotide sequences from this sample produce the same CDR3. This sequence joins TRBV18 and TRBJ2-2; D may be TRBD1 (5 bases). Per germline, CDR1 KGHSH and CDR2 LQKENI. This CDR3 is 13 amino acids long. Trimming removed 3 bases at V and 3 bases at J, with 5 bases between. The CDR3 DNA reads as TGTGCCAGCTCACCCAGGGACACCGGGGAGCTGTTTTTT. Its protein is CASSPRDTGELFF.

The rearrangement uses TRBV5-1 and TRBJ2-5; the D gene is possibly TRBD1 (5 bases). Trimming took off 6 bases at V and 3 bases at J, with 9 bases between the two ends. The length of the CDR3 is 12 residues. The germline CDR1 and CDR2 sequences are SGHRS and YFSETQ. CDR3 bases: TGCGCCAGCAACACAGGAGAAGAGACCCAGTACTTC. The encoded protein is CASNTGEETQYF.

This CDR3 is CASSLQGDGYTEAFF. The CDR3 region has the DNA TGCGCCAGCAGCTTACAGGGGGACGGCTACACTGAAGCTTTCTTT. The chain combines TRBV5-1 with TRBJ1-1; 8 nucleotides line up with TRBD1. The ends lost 2 bases at V and 3 bases at J; junction bases unmatched: 6. The CDR3 has 15 residues. The V gene's germline CDR1 is SGHRS and CDR2 YFSETQ.

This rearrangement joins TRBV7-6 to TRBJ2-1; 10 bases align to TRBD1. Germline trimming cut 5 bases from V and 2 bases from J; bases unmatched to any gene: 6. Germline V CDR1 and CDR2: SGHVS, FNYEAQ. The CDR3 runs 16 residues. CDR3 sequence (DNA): TGTGCCAGCAGCCCGCGGACAGGGGGGACCTACAATGAGCAGTTCTTC. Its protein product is CASSPRTGGTYNEQFF.

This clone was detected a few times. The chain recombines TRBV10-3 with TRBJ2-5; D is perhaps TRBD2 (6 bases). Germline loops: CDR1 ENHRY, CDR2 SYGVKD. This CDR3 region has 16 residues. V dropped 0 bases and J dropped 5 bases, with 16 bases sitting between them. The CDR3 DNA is TGTGCCATCAGTGAGTCGGTGGGAGCGGGTGCGGAGACCCAGTACTTC. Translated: CAISESVGAGAETQYF.

The DNA for the CDR3 is TGTGCCAGTACCCCGCGAGCGGGAGTATATGAGCAGTTCTTC. Its translation: CASTPRAGVYEQFF. The chain links TRBV19 to TRBJ2-1, with TRBD2 matching over 8 bases. Germline CDR1 and CDR2: LNHDA and SQIVND (reference sequence). The J segment lost 8 bases and the V segment lost 7 bases, leaving 10 bases of the junction unmatched. The CDR3 runs to 14 residues. Full variable domain (remainder filled in from reference TRBV19 and TRBJ2-1): DGGITQSPKYLFRKEGQNVTLSCEQNLNHDAMYWYRQDPGQGLRLIYYSQIVNDFQKGDIAEGYSVSREKKESFPLTVTSAQKNPTAFYLCASTPRAGVYEQFFGPGTRLTVL.

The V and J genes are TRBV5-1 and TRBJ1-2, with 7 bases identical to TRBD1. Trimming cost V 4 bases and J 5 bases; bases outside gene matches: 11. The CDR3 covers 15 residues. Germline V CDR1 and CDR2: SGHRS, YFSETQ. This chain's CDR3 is CASSPGQATQYGYTF. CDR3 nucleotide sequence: TGCGCCAGCAGCCCTGGACAGGCAACCCAATATGGCTACACCTTC.

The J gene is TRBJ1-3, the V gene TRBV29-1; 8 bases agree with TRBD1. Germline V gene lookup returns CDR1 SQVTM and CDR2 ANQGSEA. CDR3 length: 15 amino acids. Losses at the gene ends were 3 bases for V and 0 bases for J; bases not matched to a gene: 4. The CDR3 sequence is CSVDWGTGSGNTIYF. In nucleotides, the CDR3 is TGCAGCGTTGATTGGGGGACAGGCTCTGGAAACACCATATATTTT.

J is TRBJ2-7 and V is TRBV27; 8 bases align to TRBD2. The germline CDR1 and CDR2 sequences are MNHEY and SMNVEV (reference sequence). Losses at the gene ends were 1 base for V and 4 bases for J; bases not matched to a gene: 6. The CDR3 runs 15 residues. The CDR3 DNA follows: TGTGCCAGCAGTTTATTAATCGGGGGGGCTTACGAGCAGTACTTC. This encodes CASSLLIGGAYEQYF.

The CDR3 sequence is CSASRTGGGSEAFF. The CDR3 nucleotides read TGCAGTGCGAGTAGGACGGGGGGCGGGTCTGAAGCTTTCTTT. This chain uses TRBV20-1 with TRBJ1-1; tentative D call: TRBD1 (6 bases). Germline V CDR1 and CDR2: DFQATT, SNEGSKA (reference sequence). V dropped 6 bases and J dropped 6 bases, with 20 bases sitting between them. The CDR3 is made up of 14 amino acids.

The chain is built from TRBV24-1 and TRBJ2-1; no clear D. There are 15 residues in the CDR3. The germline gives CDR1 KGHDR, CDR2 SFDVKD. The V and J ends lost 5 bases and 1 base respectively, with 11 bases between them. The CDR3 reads CATSAAGISYNEQFF. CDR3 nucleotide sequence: TGTGCCACCAGTGCGGCAGGTATTTCCTACAATGAGCAGTTCTTC.

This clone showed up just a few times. CDR3 protein: CASSSRQGAGNSPLHF. The CDR3 DNA is TGTGCCAGCAGTTCGAGACAGGGGGCGGGTAATTCACCCCTCCACTTT. V usage is TRBV27 and J usage is TRBJ1-6, with 10 bases that match TRBD1. Germline values: CDR1 MNHEY, CDR2 SMNVEV (reference sequence). Germline trimming cut 4 bases from V and 6 bases from J; bases unmatched to any gene: 6. This CDR3 spans 16 amino acids.

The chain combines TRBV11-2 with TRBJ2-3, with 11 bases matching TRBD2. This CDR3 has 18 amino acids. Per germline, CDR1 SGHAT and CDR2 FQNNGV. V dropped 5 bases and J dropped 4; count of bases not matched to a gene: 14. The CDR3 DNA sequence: TGTGCCAGCAGCCCCCGACTCCCTAAACTAGCGGGAGCAGATACGCAGTATTTT. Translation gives CASSPRLPKLAGADTQYF.

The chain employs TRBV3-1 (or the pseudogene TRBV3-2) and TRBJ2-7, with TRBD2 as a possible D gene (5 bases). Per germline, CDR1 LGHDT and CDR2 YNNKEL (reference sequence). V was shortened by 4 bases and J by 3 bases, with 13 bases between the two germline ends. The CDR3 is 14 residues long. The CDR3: CASSRTSGSYEQYF. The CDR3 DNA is TGTGCCAGCAGCCGGACCAGCGGCAGCTACGAGCAGTACTTC.

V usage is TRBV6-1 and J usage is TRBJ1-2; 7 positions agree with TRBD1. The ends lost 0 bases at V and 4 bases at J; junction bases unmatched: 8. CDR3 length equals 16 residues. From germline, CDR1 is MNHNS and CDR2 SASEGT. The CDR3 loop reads CASSEALQTGTYGYTF. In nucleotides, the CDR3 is TGTGCCAGCAGTGAAGCCCTCCAGACAGGGACCTATGGCTACACCTTC.

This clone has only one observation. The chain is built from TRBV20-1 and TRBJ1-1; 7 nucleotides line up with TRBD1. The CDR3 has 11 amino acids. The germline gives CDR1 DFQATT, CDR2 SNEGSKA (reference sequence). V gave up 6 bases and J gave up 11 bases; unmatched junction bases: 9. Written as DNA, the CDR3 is TGCAGTGCCGAAGCCGGGACAGATGCTTTCTTT. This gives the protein CSAEAGTDAFF.

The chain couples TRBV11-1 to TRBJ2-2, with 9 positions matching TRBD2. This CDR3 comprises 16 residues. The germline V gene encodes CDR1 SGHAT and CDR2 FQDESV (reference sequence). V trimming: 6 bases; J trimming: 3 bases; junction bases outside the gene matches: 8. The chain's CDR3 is CASRSPTSGYTGELFF. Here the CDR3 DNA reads TGTGCCAGCAGGTCCCCGACTAGCGGCTACACCGGGGAGCTGTTTTTT.